This T cell receptor beta chain came from a study of control samples from healthy donors and cancer patients. Sequencing used immunoSEQ multiplex PCR; TCRdb keeps in-frame clones, though not all of them. The sample contains 140,000 to 150,000 clones, 91% of which appear only once. CDR1 is SGDLS, CDR2 YYNGEE, per germline. V was pared by 0 bases and J by 2 bases, with 5 bases of the junction left unmatched. The CDR3 runs to 16 residues. The V call is TRBV9, the J call TRBJ1-3, with 7 positions matching TRBD1. This clonotype was sampled from a man aged 30-40 years in good health. What was sequenced was blood. The CDR3 nucleotides read TGTGCCAGCAGCGTAGCCCCAACAGGGGCTGGAAACACCATATATTTT. Its translation is CASSVAPTGAGNTIYF.